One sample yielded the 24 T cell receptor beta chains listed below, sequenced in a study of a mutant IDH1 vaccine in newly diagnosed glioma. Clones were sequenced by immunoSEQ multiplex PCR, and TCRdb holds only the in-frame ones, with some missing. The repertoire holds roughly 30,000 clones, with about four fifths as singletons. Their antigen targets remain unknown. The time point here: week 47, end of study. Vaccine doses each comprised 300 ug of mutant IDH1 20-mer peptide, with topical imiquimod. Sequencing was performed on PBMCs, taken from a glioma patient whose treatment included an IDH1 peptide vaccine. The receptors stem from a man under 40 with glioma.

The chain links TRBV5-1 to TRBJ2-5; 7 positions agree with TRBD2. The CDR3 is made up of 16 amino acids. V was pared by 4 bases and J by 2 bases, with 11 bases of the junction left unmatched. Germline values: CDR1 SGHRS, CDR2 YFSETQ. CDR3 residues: CASSLGGGGWQETQYF. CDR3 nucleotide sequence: TGCGCCAGCAGCCTTGGAGGCGGGGGATGGCAAGAGACCCAGTACTTC.

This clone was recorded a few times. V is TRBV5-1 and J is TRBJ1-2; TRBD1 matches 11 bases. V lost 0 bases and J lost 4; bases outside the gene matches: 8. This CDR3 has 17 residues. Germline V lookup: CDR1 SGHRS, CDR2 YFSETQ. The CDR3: CASSLVGQGAWGYGYTF. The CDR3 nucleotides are TGCGCCAGCAGCTTGGTTGGACAGGGGGCCTGGGGCTATGGCTACACCTTC.

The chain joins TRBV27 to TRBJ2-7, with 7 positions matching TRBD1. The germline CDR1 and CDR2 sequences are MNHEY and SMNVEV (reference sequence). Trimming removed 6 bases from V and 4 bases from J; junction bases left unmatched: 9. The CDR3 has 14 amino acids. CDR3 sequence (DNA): TGTGCCAGCAGCCGAGACAGGGTATCGTACGAGCAGTACTTC. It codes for CASSRDRVSYEQYF.

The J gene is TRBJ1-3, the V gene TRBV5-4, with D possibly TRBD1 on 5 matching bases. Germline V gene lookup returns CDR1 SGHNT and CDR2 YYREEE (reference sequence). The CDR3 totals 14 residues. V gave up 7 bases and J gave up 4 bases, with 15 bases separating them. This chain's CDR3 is CASGLISGGNTIYF. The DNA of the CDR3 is TGTGCCAGCGGCCTGATTTCAGGGGGAAACACCATATATTTT.

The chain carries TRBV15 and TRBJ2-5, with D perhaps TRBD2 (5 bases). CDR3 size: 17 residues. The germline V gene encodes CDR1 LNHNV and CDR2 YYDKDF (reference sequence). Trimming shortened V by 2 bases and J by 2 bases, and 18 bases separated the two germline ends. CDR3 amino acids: CATSRQYGIEGQETQYF. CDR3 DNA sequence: TGTGCCACCAGCAGACAGTATGGTATAGAGGGTCAAGAGACCCAGTACTTC.

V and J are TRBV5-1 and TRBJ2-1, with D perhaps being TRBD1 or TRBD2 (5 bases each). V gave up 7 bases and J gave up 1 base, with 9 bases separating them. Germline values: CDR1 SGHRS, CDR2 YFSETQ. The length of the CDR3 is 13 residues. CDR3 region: CASGTESYNEQFF. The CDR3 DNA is TGCGCCAGCGGGACCGAATCCTACAATGAGCAGTTCTTC.

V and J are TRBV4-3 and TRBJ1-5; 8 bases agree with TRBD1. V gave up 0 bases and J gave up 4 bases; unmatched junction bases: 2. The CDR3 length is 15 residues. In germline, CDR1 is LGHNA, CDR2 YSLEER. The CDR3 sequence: CASSQDRGRNQPQHF. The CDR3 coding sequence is TGCGCCAGCAGCCAAGACAGGGGGCGAAATCAGCCCCAGCATTTT.

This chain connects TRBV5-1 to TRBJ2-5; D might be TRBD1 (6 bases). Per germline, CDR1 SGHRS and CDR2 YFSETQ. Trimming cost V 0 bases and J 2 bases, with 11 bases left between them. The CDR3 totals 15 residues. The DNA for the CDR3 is TGCGCCAGCAGCTTGGTAGGACAGCCGCAAGAGACCCAGTACTTC. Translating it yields CASSLVGQPQETQYF. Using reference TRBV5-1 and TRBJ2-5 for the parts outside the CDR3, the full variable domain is KAGVTQTPRYLIKTRGQQVTLSCSPISGHRSVSWYQQTPGQGLQFLFEYFSETQRNKGNFPGRFSGRQFSNSRSEMNVSTLELGDSALYLCASSLVGQPQETQYFGPGTRLLVL.

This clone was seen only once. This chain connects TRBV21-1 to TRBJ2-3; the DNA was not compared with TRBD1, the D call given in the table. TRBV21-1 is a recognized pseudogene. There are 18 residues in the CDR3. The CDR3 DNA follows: TGTGCCAGCAGCAAAAGTCTACAGGCCTCACCCTTCCCAGATACGCAGTATTTT. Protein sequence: CASSKSLQASPFPDTQYF.

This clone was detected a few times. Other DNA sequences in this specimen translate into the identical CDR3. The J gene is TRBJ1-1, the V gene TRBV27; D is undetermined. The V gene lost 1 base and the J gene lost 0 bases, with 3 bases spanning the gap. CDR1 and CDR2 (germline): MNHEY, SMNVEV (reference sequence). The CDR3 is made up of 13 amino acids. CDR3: CASSLYLNTEAFF. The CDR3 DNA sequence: TGTGCCAGCAGTTTATATTTGAACACTGAAGCTTTCTTT.

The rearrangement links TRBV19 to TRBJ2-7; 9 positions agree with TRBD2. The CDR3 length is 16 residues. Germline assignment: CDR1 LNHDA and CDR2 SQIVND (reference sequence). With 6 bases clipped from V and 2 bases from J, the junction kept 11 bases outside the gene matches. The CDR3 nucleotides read TGTGCCAGTAGCATAAATAGCGGGAGTGGGGCCTACGAGCAGTACTTC. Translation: CASSINSGSGAYEQYF.

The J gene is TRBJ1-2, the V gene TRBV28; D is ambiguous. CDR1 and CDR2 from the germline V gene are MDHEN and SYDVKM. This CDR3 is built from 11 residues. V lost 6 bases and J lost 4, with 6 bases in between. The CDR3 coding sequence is TGTGCCAGCAGCGACACCTATGGCTACACCTTC. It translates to CASSDTYGYTF.

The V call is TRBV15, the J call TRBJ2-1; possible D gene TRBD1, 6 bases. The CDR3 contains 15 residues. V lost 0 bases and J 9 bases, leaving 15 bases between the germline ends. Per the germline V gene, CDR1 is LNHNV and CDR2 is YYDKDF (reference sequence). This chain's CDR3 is CATSRDQGTNPEQFF. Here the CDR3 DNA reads TGTGCCACCAGCAGAGATCAGGGGACCAACCCTGAGCAGTTCTTC.

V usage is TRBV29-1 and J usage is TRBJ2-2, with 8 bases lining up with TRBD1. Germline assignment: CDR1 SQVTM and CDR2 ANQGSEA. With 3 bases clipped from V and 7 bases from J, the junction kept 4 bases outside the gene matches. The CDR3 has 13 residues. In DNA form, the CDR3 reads TGCAGCGTTGAGCCCAGGGGGCTCGGGGAGCTGTTTTTT. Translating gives CSVEPRGLGELFF.

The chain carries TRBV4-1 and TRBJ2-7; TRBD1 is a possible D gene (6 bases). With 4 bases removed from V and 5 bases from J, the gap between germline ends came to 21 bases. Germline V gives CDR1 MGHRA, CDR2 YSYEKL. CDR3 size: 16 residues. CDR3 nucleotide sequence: TGCGCCAGCAGCCGACAAGTCCGGACAGTTCTTGACGAGCAGTACTTC. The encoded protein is CASSRQVRTVLDEQYF.

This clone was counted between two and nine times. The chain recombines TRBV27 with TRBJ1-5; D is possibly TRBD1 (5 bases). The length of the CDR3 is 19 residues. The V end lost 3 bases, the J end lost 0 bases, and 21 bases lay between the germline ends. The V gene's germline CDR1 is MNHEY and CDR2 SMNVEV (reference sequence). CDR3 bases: TGTGCCAGCAGTTTTATCTCGGGCTCGGGGGATAGTAGCAATCAGCCCCAGCATTTT. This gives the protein CASSFISGSGDSSNQPQHF.

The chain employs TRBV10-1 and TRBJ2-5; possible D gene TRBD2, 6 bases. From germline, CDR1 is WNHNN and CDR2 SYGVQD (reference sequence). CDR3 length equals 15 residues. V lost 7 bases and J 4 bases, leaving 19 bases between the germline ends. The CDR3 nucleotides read TGCGCCAGCATCCGTTTCAGTGGAGGGAGAGAGACCCAGTACTTC. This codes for CASIRFSGGRETQYF.

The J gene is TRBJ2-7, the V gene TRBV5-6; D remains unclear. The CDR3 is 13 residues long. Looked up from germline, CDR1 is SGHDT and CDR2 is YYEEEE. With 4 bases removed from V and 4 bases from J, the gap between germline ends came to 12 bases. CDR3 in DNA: TGTGCCAGCAGCCGTTCTTCTGGGTACGAGCAGTACTTC. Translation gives CASSRSSGYEQYF.

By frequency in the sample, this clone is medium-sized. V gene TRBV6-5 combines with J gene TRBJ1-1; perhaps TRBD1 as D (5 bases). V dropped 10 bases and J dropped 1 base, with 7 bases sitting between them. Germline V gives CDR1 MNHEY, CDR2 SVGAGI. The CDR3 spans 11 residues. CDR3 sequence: CATTGNTEAFF. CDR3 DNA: TGTGCCACCACAGGGAACACTGAAGCTTTCTTT.

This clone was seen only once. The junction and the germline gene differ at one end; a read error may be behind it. The CDR3 here is CASSFSDHETQYF. The CDR3 DNA follows: TGTGCCAGCAGCTTTTCGGACCATGAGACCCAGTACTTC. This chain links TRBV7-9 with TRBJ2-5; D unclear. From germline, CDR1 is SEHNR and CDR2 FQNEAQ (reference sequence). The CDR3 loop spans 13 amino acids.

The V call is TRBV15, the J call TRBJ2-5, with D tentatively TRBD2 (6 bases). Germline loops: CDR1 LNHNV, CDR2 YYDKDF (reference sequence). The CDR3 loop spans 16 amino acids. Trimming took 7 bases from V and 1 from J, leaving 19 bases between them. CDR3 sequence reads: CATIDSSRGFQETQYF. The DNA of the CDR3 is TGTGCCACCATCGATAGCAGTCGGGGGTTCCAAGAGACCCAGTACTTC.

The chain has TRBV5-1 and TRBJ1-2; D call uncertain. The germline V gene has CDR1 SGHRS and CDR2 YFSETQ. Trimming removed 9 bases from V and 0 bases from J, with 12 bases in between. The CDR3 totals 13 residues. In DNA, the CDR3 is TGCGCCATCCGCCCGGGCCCTAACTATGGCTACACCTTC. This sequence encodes CAIRPGPNYGYTF. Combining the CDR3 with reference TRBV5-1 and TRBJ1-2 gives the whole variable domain KAGVTQTPRYLIKTRGQQVTLSCSPISGHRSVSWYQQTPGQGLQFLFEYFSETQRNKGNFPGRFSGRQFSNSRSEMNVSTLELGDSALYLCAIRPGPNYGYTFGSGTRLTVV.

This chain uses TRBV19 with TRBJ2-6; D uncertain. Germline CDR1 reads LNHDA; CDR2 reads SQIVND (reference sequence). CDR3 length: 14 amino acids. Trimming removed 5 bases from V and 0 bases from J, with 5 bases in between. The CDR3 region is CASSLISGANVLTF. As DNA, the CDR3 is TGTGCCAGTAGTCTTATCTCTGGGGCCAACGTCCTGACTTTC.

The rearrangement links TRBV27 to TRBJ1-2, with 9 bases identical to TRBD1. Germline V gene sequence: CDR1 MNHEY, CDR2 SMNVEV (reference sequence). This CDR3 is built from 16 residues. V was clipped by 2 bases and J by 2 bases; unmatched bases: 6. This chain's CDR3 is CASSLNLGQGNYGYTF. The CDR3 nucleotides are TGTGCCAGCAGTTTAAACCTGGGACAGGGAAACTATGGCTACACCTTC.